Below, 27 T cell receptor beta chains from the same sample are listed, as sequenced in a study of blood T cell repertoires in COVID-19. Assay used: immunoSEQ multiplex PCR; TCRdb lists only in-frame clones, some missing. The sample includes around 250,000 clones, about 83% of them seen just once. The sample taken for sequencing was peripheral blood. These receptors were collected from a young man who had recovered from COVID-19.

This chain uses TRBV2 with TRBJ1-1; D is unresolved. V lost 4 bases and J 8 bases, leaving 17 bases between the germline ends. CDR1 and CDR2 from the germline V gene are SNHLY and FYNNEI. The CDR3 has 14 residues. CDR3 residues: CASSASTQRLEAFF. CDR3 nucleotides: TGTGCCAGCAGTGCTTCGACCCAACGACTCGAAGCTTTCTTT.

V and J are TRBV28 and TRBJ1-2; no clear D gene. In germline, CDR1 is MDHEN, CDR2 SYDVKM. The V and J ends lost 3 bases and 0 bases respectively, with 11 bases between them. This CDR3 has 15 residues. In nucleotides, the CDR3 is TGTGCCAGCAGTTTGTTCGAGAGGGCTAACTATGGCTACACCTTC. Protein product: CASSLFERANYGYTF.

The CDR3: CASSKEDGLSSYNEQFF. As DNA, the CDR3 is TGTGCCAGCAGCAAAGAAGACGGACTTAGCTCCTACAATGAGCAGTTCTTC. The rearrangement uses TRBV21-1 and TRBJ2-1; the table's D call TRBD2 went unverified against the DNA. TRBV21-1 is a pseudogene. The CDR3 length is 17 residues.

The chain couples TRBV15 to TRBJ1-2; possible D gene TRBD1, 5 bases. The CDR3 length is 13 residues. Germline V gene data show CDR1 as LNHNV and CDR2 as YYDKDF (reference sequence). V lost 2 bases to trimming and J lost 6 bases, with 10 bases between them. The CDR3 nucleotides read TGTGCCACCAGCAGACAGGGTGAAGATGGCTACACCTTC. Its protein is CATSRQGEDGYTF.

The gene calls are TRBV15 and TRBJ2-1; TRBD1 agrees at 8 bases. The germline V gene has CDR1 LNHNV and CDR2 YYDKDF (reference sequence). The V and J ends lost 8 bases and 4 bases, in that order; junction bases with no gene match: 7. This CDR3 is 14 amino acids long. As DNA, the CDR3 is TGTGCCACCGAACCGACAGGGGATTACAATGAGCAGTTCTTC. This gives the protein CATEPTGDYNEQFF.

V gene TRBV6-5 combines with J gene TRBJ1-6; unclear D gene. CDR1 and CDR2 (germline): MNHEY, SVGAGI. V was trimmed by 2 bases and J by 8 bases, leaving 4 bases between them. This CDR3 has 12 amino acids. CDR3 sequence: CASSYGHSPLHF. The CDR3 coding sequence is TGTGCCAGCAGTTACGGCCATTCACCCCTCCACTTT.

The V and J genes are TRBV24-1 and TRBJ1-1, with a tentative D call TRBD1 (6 bases). CDR1 and CDR2 (germline): KGHDR, SFDVKD. V lost 3 bases to trimming and J lost 3 bases, with 13 bases between them. The CDR3 length is 15 residues. In DNA form, the CDR3 reads TGTGCCACCAGTGATCCCGCGACAGGCCACACTGAAGCTTTCTTT. Translated, it gives CATSDPATGHTEAFF.

This clone was seen a few times. J is TRBJ1-4 and V is TRBV28; no clear D gene. The CDR3 loop spans 13 amino acids. Trimming left V 6 bases short and J 4 bases short, with 9 bases between. Germline V gives CDR1 MDHEN, CDR2 SYDVKM. DNA for the CDR3: TGTGCCAGCAGGCGGGCCGTTAATGAAAAACTGTTTTTT. The encoded protein is CASRRAVNEKLFF.

The chain uses TRBV6-1 and TRBJ2-6; D is unclear. The length of the CDR3 is 15 residues. Germline V gene data show CDR1 as MNHNS and CDR2 as SASEGT. Trimming shortened V by 1 base and J by 0 bases, and 4 bases separated the two germline ends. The CDR3: CASSEDTSGANVLTF. In nucleotides, the CDR3 is TGTGCCAGCAGTGAAGACACCTCTGGGGCCAACGTCCTGACTTTC.

The V and J genes are TRBV5-1 and TRBJ2-2, with 10 positions matching TRBD2. CDR1 is SGHRS, CDR2 YFSETQ, per germline. CDR3 length: 15 residues. V lost 4 bases to trimming and J lost 5 bases; unmatched junction nucleotides: 5. In nucleotides, the CDR3 is TGCGCCAGCAGCATAAGCGGGGGGGCTACCGGGGAGCTGTTTTTT. As protein: CASSISGGATGELFF.

V is TRBV5-4 and J is TRBJ2-1, with TRBD2 identical over 8 bases. Germline lookup yields CDR1 SGHNT and CDR2 YYREEE (reference sequence). Trimming at V came to 6 bases and at J to 2 bases, leaving 7 bases not matched to a gene. The CDR3 runs 15 residues. For the CDR3, the DNA is TGTGCCAGCACTTTCACGGGGGGGCCCTACAATGAGCAGTTCTTC. Translating it yields CASTFTGGPYNEQFF. The full variable domain, with the rest looked up from reference TRBV5-4 and TRBJ2-1, is ETGVTQSPTHLIKTRGQQVTLRCSSQSGHNTVSWYQQALGQGPQFIFQYYREEENGRGNFPPRFSGLQFPNYSSELNVNALELDDSALYLCASTFTGGPYNEQFFGPGTRLTVL.

The gene calls are TRBV29-1 and TRBJ1-5; D is unresolved. This CDR3 comprises 13 residues. The germline V gene has CDR1 SQVTM and CDR2 ANQGSEA. The V and J ends lost 5 bases and 2 bases respectively, with 10 bases between them. The CDR3, as DNA: TGCAGCGTTCGGGGAGTTGGCAATCAGCCCCAGCATTTT. Translating gives CSVRGVGNQPQHF.

This clone was seen only once. The sample holds other DNA sequences that translate to the same CDR3. The chain recombines TRBV6-5 with TRBJ1-5; no reliable D call. CDR3 size: 11 residues. V gave up 5 bases and J gave up 4 bases, with 3 bases separating them. CDR1 MNHEY and CDR2 SVGAGI come from the germline V gene. This CDR3 is CASSQNQPQHF. The CDR3 DNA reads TGTGCCAGCAGTCAAAATCAGCCCCAGCATTTT.

The gene calls are TRBV6-5 and TRBJ1-2; perhaps TRBD1 as D (5 bases). Germline loops: CDR1 MNHEY, CDR2 SVGAGI. This CDR3 is built from 16 residues. The germline V and J ends were trimmed by 4 bases and 2 bases, with 17 bases remaining between them. The chain's CDR3 is CASSSWGREINYGYTF. The CDR3 DNA sequence: TGTGCCAGCAGTTCCTGGGGGAGGGAGATAAACTATGGCTACACCTTC.

The V gene is TRBV11-1, the J gene TRBJ2-7; 7 bases align to TRBD1. The CDR3 consists of 13 residues. V lost 2 bases to trimming and J lost 4 bases; unmatched junction nucleotides: 2. Germline V gives CDR1 SGHAT, CDR2 FQDESV (reference sequence). Written as DNA, the CDR3 is TGTGCCAGCAGCTTAAGGGGGCGGTACGAGCAGTACGTC. Translation: CASSLRGRYEQYV.

V and J are TRBV3-1 (or the pseudogene TRBV3-2) and TRBJ1-1; D call uncertain. Germline assignment: CDR1 LGHDT and CDR2 YNNKEL (reference sequence). This CDR3 is 13 amino acids long. The V end lost 4 bases, the J end lost 1 base, and 7 bases lay between the germline ends. CDR3 coding DNA: TGTGCCAGCAGCCTTTCAGGGAACACTGAAGCTTTCTTT. Its protein is CASSLSGNTEAFF.

J is TRBJ1-2 and V is TRBV19, with D possibly being TRBD1 (5 bases). With 4 bases removed from V and 8 bases from J, the gap between germline ends came to 17 bases. The CDR3 extends over 14 amino acids. Per germline, CDR1 LNHDA and CDR2 SQIVND (reference sequence). Here the CDR3 reads CASSNRDFRFGYTF. DNA of the CDR3: TGTGCCAGTAGTAACCGGGACTTCCGCTTCGGCTACACCTTC.

The V and J genes are TRBV9 and TRBJ2-1, with 7 bases aligning to TRBD2. Germline V gene data show CDR1 as SGDLS and CDR2 as YYNGEE. The CDR3 is made up of 17 amino acids. Trimming took 4 bases from V and 1 from J; bases not matched to a gene: 11. CDR3 in amino acids: CASSTAGYIKSYNEQFF. Written as DNA, the CDR3 is TGTGCCAGCAGCACAGCGGGATATATCAAGTCCTACAATGAGCAGTTCTTC. The full variable domain, completed using reference TRBV9 and TRBJ2-1, is DSGVTQTPKHLITATGQRVTLRCSPRSGDLSVYWYQQSLDQGLQFLIQYYNGEERAKGNILERFSAQQFPDLHSELNLSSLELGDSALYFCASSTAGYIKSYNEQFFGPGTRLTVL.

J is TRBJ2-5 and V is TRBV19; TRBD2 agrees at 7 bases. After removal of 5 bases from V and 0 bases from J, the junction contained 0 bases not matched to a gene. Germline values: CDR1 LNHDA, CDR2 SQIVND (reference sequence). This CDR3 contains 13 residues. The CDR3 reads CASSGGDQETQYF. For the CDR3, the DNA is TGTGCCAGTAGTGGGGGGGACCAAGAGACCCAGTACTTC.

CDR3 sequence (DNA): TGTGCCAGCAGTTACCTCCTAGCGGGACAAGAGACCCAGTACTTC. It codes for CASSYLLAGQETQYF. The genes are TRBV6-5 and TRBJ2-5; 9 bases line up with TRBD2. CDR3 length: 15 residues. The V gene's germline CDR1 is MNHEY and CDR2 SVGAGI. Germline trimming cut 2 bases from V and 2 bases from J; bases unmatched to any gene: 3.

V is TRBV29-1 and J is TRBJ1-1; D is possibly TRBD1 (6 bases). Germline assignment: CDR1 SQVTM and CDR2 ANQGSEA. This CDR3 has 13 residues. Trimming removed 8 bases from V and 0 bases from J, with 13 bases in between. The CDR3, as DNA: TGCAGCTCTCGGACAGCCATGAACACTGAAGCTTTCTTT. It specifies CSSRTAMNTEAFF.

The V call is TRBV10-3, the J call TRBJ1-1; no definite D call. CDR1 and CDR2 (germline): ENHRY, SYGVKD. This CDR3 spans 13 amino acids. The V and J ends lost 2 bases and 7 bases respectively, with 11 bases between them. CDR3: CAISETAGFEAFF. DNA of the CDR3: TGTGCCATCAGTGAGACAGCAGGATTTGAAGCTTTCTTT.

The chain has TRBV6-6 and TRBJ2-1, with TRBD2 identical over 14 bases. Germline V gene sequence: CDR1 MNHNY, CDR2 SVGAGI (reference sequence). This CDR3 comprises 16 residues. The ends lost 6 bases at V and 7 bases at J; junction bases unmatched: 8. In DNA, the CDR3 is TGTGCCAGCAGGCAGGGGACTAGCGGGGGCATTAATGAGCAGTTCTTC. This gives the protein CASRQGTSGGINEQFF.

The rearrangement uses TRBV3-1 (or the pseudogene TRBV3-2) and TRBJ2-1, with 7 positions matching TRBD1. The germline gives CDR1 LGHDT, CDR2 YNNKEL (reference sequence). This CDR3 is built from 12 residues. V was pared by 4 bases and J by 9 bases, with 3 bases of the junction left unmatched. CDR3 sequence (DNA): TGTGCCAGCAGCCCCAGGGGGTTTGAGCAGTTCTTC. This sequence encodes CASSPRGFEQFF.

The V and J genes are TRBV5-4 and TRBJ1-5, with TRBD1 identical over 11 bases. V lost 3 bases to trimming and J lost 4 bases; unmatched junction nucleotides: 3. Germline lookup yields CDR1 SGHNT and CDR2 YYREEE (reference sequence). The CDR3 spans 15 residues. The DNA of the CDR3 is TGTGCCAGCAGCTCGGACAGGGGGCTAAATCAGCCCCAGCATTTT. Translating gives CASSSDRGLNQPQHF.

The count of this clone is one. The CDR3 DNA is TGTGCCAGTAGCCTAGGACTAGCGGGGACGGAAGAGACCCAGTACTTC. Translation: CASSLGLAGTEETQYF. The V and J genes are TRBV19 and TRBJ2-5; 12 bases line up with TRBD2. The CDR3 is made up of 16 amino acids. Germline V gene data show CDR1 as LNHDA and CDR2 as SQIVND (reference sequence). J was trimmed by 3 bases and V by 6 bases; bases with no gene match: 8.

The chain carries TRBV5-6 and TRBJ1-1, with D possibly TRBD1 on 5 matching bases. With 1 base removed from V and 2 bases from J, the gap between germline ends came to 12 bases. This CDR3 has 15 residues. The germline CDR1 and CDR2 sequences are SGHDT and YYEEEE. CDR3 bases: TGTGCCAGCAGCTTGCCCGGCAGGGCTAACACTGAAGCTTTCTTT. Amino acid sequence: CASSLPGRANTEAFF.